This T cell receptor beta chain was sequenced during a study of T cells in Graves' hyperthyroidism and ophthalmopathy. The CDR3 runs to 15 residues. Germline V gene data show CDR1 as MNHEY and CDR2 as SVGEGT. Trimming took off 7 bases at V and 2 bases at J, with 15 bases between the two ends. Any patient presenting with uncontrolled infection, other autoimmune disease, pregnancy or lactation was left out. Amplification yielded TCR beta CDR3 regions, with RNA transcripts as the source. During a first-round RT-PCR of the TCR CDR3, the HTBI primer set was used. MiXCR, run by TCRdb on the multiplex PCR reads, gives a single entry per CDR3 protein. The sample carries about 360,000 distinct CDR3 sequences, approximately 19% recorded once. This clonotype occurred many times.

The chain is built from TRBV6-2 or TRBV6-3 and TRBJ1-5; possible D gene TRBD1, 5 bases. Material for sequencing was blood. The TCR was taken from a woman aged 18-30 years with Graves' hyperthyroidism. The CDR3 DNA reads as TGTGCCAGCACCGAGGGAGGGGCGGGCAATCAGCCCCAGCATTTT. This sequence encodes CASTEGGAGNQPQHF.